The TCR beta chain described here comes from a study of Ad26.COV2.S vaccination and SARS-CoV-2 variants. For the study at large: This donor came from the COV1001 trial of Ad26.COV2.S. Into the muscle, Ad26.COV2.S was dosed once or twice, 56 days apart. Study-level results: Non-spike TCR breadth was similar in vaccine and placebo recipients.

Treatment of the sample: around 19 received Ad26.COV2.S at low or high dose, single or two shots; several received placebo; per-sample allocation not given. The samples date from day 63 after the first vaccine or placebo injection. The shot given was an Ad26 vector that makes Wuhan-strain SARS-CoV-2 spike. This clone was observed a handful of times. Its target is not known. TCRdb's copy holds only in-frame clones and misses some; the assay was immunoSEQ multiplex PCR. The sample has some 450,000 clones, less than 95% seen once. This CDR3 spans 14 amino acids. Germline loops: CDR1 SGHRS, CDR2 YFSETQ. The V end was cut by 0 bases, the J end by 7 bases, with 11 bases between.

Sequenced here: peripheral blood, sampled in a trial of Ad26.COV2.S vaccine versus placebo. The J gene is TRBJ1-5, the V gene TRBV5-1; no definite D call. The sequence was obtained from a person aged 18-60 years who received the Ad26.COV2.S COVID-19 vaccine or a placebo. The CDR3 DNA is TGCGCCAGCAGCTTGGGGTCAGGCGACCAGCCCCAGCATTTT. This sequence encodes CASSLGSGDQPQHF.